A selection of T cell receptor beta chains follows, all from one sample in a study of identical twins. TCRdb reprocessed the 5' RACE reads with MiXCR, giving one entry per CDR3 protein. The sample includes roughly 350,000 distinct CDR3 sequences, roughly 9% of them seen just once. Specimen: naive T cells sorted from blood. These receptors were obtained from a woman aged 50 to 65 in good health. The CDR3 runs from the conserved cysteine through the conserved F or W. Fields, in order: J gene, CDR3 length, V gene, D gene, clone size, CDR3 DNA, CDR3 protein. A D gene is named only where the DNA matches it firmly. The size entry is marked missing in some rows and otherwise reads once, few, many or a size class.

j_call: TRBJ2-7; cdr3_length: 14; v_call: TRBV4-1; d_call: .; clone_size: .; cdr3_nt: TGCGCCAGCAGCCAAGACTGGACCAACTACGAGCAGTACTTC; cdr3_aa: CASSQDWTNYEQYF
j_call: TRBJ1-6; cdr3_length: 13; v_call: TRBV20-1; d_call: .; clone_size: many; cdr3_nt: TGCAGTGCTAGGGAGGGGAGCCTCTCACCCCTCCACTTT; cdr3_aa: CSAREGSLSPLHF
j_call: TRBJ2-1; cdr3_length: 15; v_call: TRBV7-9; d_call: .; clone_size: many; cdr3_nt: TGTGCCAGCAGCTTAGCTAGCGGACCCTACAATGAGCAGTTCTTC; cdr3_aa: CASSLASGPYNEQFF
j_call: TRBJ1-1; cdr3_length: 13; v_call: TRBV7-9; d_call: TRBD1; clone_size: .; cdr3_nt: TGTGCCAGCAGCCCAGGGGGACCGAACGGGGCTTTCTTT; cdr3_aa: CASSPGGPNGAFF
j_call: TRBJ2-1; cdr3_length: 19; v_call: TRBV7-6; d_call: TRBD2; clone_size: few; cdr3_nt: TGTGCCAGCAGCCATACCGGGACTAGCGGGGGGAGCTCCTACAATGAGCAGTTCTTC; cdr3_aa: CASSHTGTSGGSSYNEQFF
j_call: TRBJ1-6; cdr3_length: 16; v_call: TRBV12-5; d_call: .; clone_size: few; cdr3_nt: TGTGCTAGTGGTTTGGAAAACAGTCGGTATAATTCACCCCTCCACTTT; cdr3_aa: CASGLENSRYNSPLHF
j_call: TRBJ1-2; cdr3_length: 14; v_call: TRBV12-3/TRBV12-4; d_call: TRBD1; clone_size: few; cdr3_nt: TGTGCCAGCAGCCCCGGGACAGCCCCTTGGGGCTACACCTTC; cdr3_aa: CASSPGTAPWGYTF
j_call: TRBJ2-5; cdr3_length: 14; v_call: TRBV7-9; d_call: .; clone_size: .; cdr3_nt: TGTGCCAGCAGCGCAAGGACTGGGGGGGAGACCCAGTACTTC; cdr3_aa: CASSARTGGETQYF
j_call: TRBJ2-2; cdr3_length: 12; v_call: TRBV29-1; d_call: .; clone_size: .; cdr3_nt: TGCAGCGCTCGTAGGAACACCGGGGAGCTGTTTTTT; cdr3_aa: CSARRNTGELFF
j_call: TRBJ2-5; cdr3_length: 14; v_call: TRBV2; d_call: TRBD2; clone_size: few; cdr3_nt: TGTGCCAGCCACCTTGGCGGGGAGGGTGAGACCCAGTACTTC; cdr3_aa: CASHLGGEGETQYF
j_call: TRBJ2-7; cdr3_length: 13; v_call: TRBV27; d_call: .; clone_size: .; cdr3_nt: TGTGCCAGCAGAGGTAGGGTCCACTACGAGCAGTACTTC; cdr3_aa: CASRGRVHYEQYF
j_call: TRBJ2-3; cdr3_length: 18; v_call: TRBV5-1; d_call: .; clone_size: few; cdr3_nt: TGCGCCAGCAGCTTAAGAGGAGGGGGGTTCTCCCTCCAGGTTACGCAGTATTTT; cdr3_aa: CASSLRGGGFSLQVTQYF
j_call: TRBJ2-2; cdr3_length: 17; v_call: TRBV5-1; d_call: .; clone_size: .; cdr3_nt: TGCGCCAGCAGCTCGGGGATCGAAACAGGGTACACCGGGGAGCTGTTTTTT; cdr3_aa: CASSSGIETGYTGELFF